The 29 T cell receptor beta chains below all came from one sample that was sequenced in a study of blood T cell repertoires in COVID-19. TCRdb's copy holds only in-frame clones and misses some; the assay was immunoSEQ multiplex PCR. The repertoire consists of roughly 15,000 clones, with around 88% occurring once and the leading ten covering 15% to 20%. Material: peripheral blood. The receptors stem from a human donor in a cohort sampled during active COVID-19.

V and J are TRBV18 and TRBJ2-7, with D possibly TRBD1 on 6 matching bases. The CDR3 sequence is 15 residues long. Trimming cost V 4 bases and J 6 bases, with 19 bases left between them. CDR1 and CDR2 from the germline V gene are KGHSH and LQKENI. The CDR3 here is CASSLQGPLTSEQYF. In nucleotides, the CDR3 is TGTGCCAGCTCACTTCAGGGGCCATTGACCTCCGAGCAGTACTTC.

V and J are TRBV30 and TRBJ1-2; 8 bases are a match to TRBD1. This CDR3 is built from 15 residues. J gave up 4 bases and V 2 bases, and 9 bases lay outside the gene matches. In germline, CDR1 is GTSNPN, CDR2 SVGIG (reference sequence). The CDR3 DNA is TGTGCCTGGAGTCCAGGGGGCTCGAGGGGCTATGGCTACACCTTC. Translated, it gives CAWSPGGSRGYGYTF.

The chain employs TRBV10-3 and TRBJ2-1; 8 nucleotides line up with TRBD2. This CDR3 is 14 amino acids long. With V trimmed by 10 bases and J by 8 bases, 13 bases remained unmatched. The V gene's germline CDR1 is ENHRY and CDR2 SYGVKD. The CDR3 region has the DNA TGTGCCACAGGCCGCTCGGGGGGGAAAGATGAGCAGTTCTTC. It specifies CATGRSGGKDEQFF.

This chain connects TRBV7-8 to TRBJ2-1; no firm D call. In germline, CDR1 is SGHVS, CDR2 FQNEAQ. The CDR3 runs 15 residues. The V end was cut by 1 base, the J end by 0 bases, with 7 bases between. Here the CDR3 reads CASSLGLSSYNEQFF. Here the CDR3 DNA reads TGTGCCAGCAGCTTAGGTCTCAGCTCCTACAATGAGCAGTTCTTC. The whole variable domain, filled in from reference TRBV7-8 and TRBJ2-1, reads GAGVSQSPRYKVAKRGQDVALRCDPISGHVSLFWYQQALGQGPEFLTYFQNEAQLDKSGLPSDRFFAERPEGSVSTLKIQRTQQEDSAVYLCASSLGLSSYNEQFFGPGTRLTVL.

J is TRBJ1-3 and V is TRBV9; D may be TRBD1 (5 bases). The ends were cut back, 4 bases at V and 8 bases at J, with 19 bases in the middle. Germline V gene data show CDR1 as SGDLS and CDR2 as YYNGEE. The CDR3 has 15 amino acids. The CDR3 bases are TGTGCCAGCAGCACCTCGGGGGGTCCTGAACACACCATATATTTT. Translated, it gives CASSTSGGPEHTIYF.

This sequence joins TRBV5-4 and TRBJ1-2, with 9 bases that match TRBD1. With 1 base clipped from V and 7 bases from J, the junction kept 14 bases outside the gene matches. Per germline, CDR1 SGHNT and CDR2 YYREEE (reference sequence). This CDR3 contains 17 residues. The DNA of the CDR3 is TGTGCCAGCAGCTTGCCCGTTGATCGGGGACAGGGCTTTGGCTACACCTTC. Its translation is CASSLPVDRGQGFGYTF.

This sequence joins TRBV10-3 and TRBJ2-3; TRBD2 aligns across 9 bases. The CDR3 is 16 residues long. The trim removed 7 bases at V and 0 bases at J, leaving 8 bases unmatched. In germline, CDR1 is ENHRY, CDR2 SYGVKD. The CDR3 nucleotides read TGTGCCATCAAGGCTGGTCTAGCGGGGAGCACAGATACGCAGTATTTT. The encoded protein is CAIKAGLAGSTDTQYF.

This clone has just one count. The CDR3 here is CASSTTGADGYTF. The CDR3 nucleotides are TGTGCCAGCAGTACTACCGGCGCCGATGGCTACACCTTC. The gene calls are TRBV12-3 or TRBV12-4 and TRBJ1-2; D ambiguous. The CDR3 is made up of 13 amino acids. The germline V and J ends were trimmed by 5 bases and 6 bases, with 13 bases remaining between them.

In its sample, this clone was seen a few times. The CDR3 coding sequence is TGTGCCAGTAGTAACCGGTACGAGCAGTACTTC. This gives the protein CASSNRYEQYF. The rearrangement joins TRBV19 to TRBJ2-7, with D unclear. CDR3 length equals 11 residues. Germline V lookup: CDR1 LNHDA, CDR2 SQIVND (reference sequence). V gave up 4 bases and J gave up 4 bases, with 5 bases separating them.

The chain employs TRBV18 and TRBJ2-5, with D possibly TRBD1 on 6 matching bases. Trimming shortened V by 0 bases and J by 4 bases, and 6 bases separated the two germline ends. The CDR3 consists of 13 residues. Germline CDR1 KGHSH, CDR2 LQKENI. The CDR3 region has the DNA TGTGCCAGCTCACCACCGGGGGCAGAGACCCAGTACTTC. This gives the protein CASSPPGAETQYF.

The rearrangement joins TRBV7-2 to TRBJ1-2; 9 bases are shared with TRBD1. The CDR3 has 14 amino acids. With 5 bases clipped from V and 7 bases from J, the junction kept 8 bases outside the gene matches. CDR1 and CDR2 from the germline V gene are SGHTA and FQGNSA. The CDR3, as DNA: TGTGCCAGCAGCCCCGGGACAGGGCGTTTTGGCTACACCTTC. Encoded protein: CASSPGTGRFGYTF.

This chain uses TRBV7-2 with TRBJ1-2; D uncertain. Trimming took off 6 bases at V and 2 bases at J, with 16 bases between the two ends. This CDR3 contains 15 residues. Germline-derived CDR1 and CDR2 are SGHTA and FQGNSA. CDR3 sequence reads: CASRTSRAPNYGYTF. The CDR3, as DNA: TGTGCCAGCAGAACGTCGCGGGCCCCCAACTATGGCTACACCTTC.

The rearrangement joins TRBV5-1 to TRBJ1-2; D gene unclear. This CDR3 region has 14 residues. Germline values: CDR1 SGHRS, CDR2 YFSETQ. V was shortened by 4 bases and J by 6 bases, with 16 bases between the two germline ends. CDR3 in DNA: TGCGCCAGCAGCGCGGCGACTCTTCGCGATGGCTACACCTTC. This sequence encodes CASSAATLRDGYTF.

The CDR3 DNA sequence: TGTGCCAGCAGCCAACTAGAACCGGGACAGGGTTATGGCTACACCTTC. The encoded protein is CASSQLEPGQGYGYTF. V usage is TRBV6-2 or TRBV6-3 and J usage is TRBJ1-2; the match to TRBD1 covers 9 bases. V lost 6 bases, J lost 5 bases, and 13 bases stayed unmatched. From germline, CDR1 is MNHEY and CDR2 SVGEGT. This CDR3 has 16 residues.

In the case of this clone: Other DNA sequences in the sample encode the same CDR3. The CDR3 spells CASSFTGTGGRGYTF. DNA for the CDR3: TGCGCCAGCAGTTTTACCGGGACAGGGGGTCGCGGCTACACCTTC. The J gene is TRBJ1-2, the V gene TRBV5-1; 11 bases map to TRBD1. Germline assignment: CDR1 SGHRS and CDR2 YFSETQ. This CDR3 spans 15 amino acids. V lost 5 bases and J lost 8; bases outside the gene matches: 11.

The chain couples TRBV7-9 to TRBJ1-1; D gene ambiguous. The CDR3 spans 14 residues. Germline V CDR1 and CDR2: SEHNR, FQNEAQ (reference sequence). Trimming shortened V by 2 bases and J by 2 bases, and 9 bases separated the two germline ends. CDR3 amino acids: CASSLQASNTEAFF. CDR3 DNA: TGTGCCAGCAGCTTACAGGCCTCAAACACTGAAGCTTTCTTT.

V gene TRBV6-2 or TRBV6-3 combines with J gene TRBJ1-1; possibly TRBD1 for D (5 bases). CDR1 is MNHEY, CDR2 SVGEGT, per germline. The germline V and J ends were trimmed by 4 bases and 5 bases, with 11 bases remaining between them. This CDR3 is built from 13 residues. CDR3 bases: TGTGCCAGCAGTTGGGGGGGGAGGACTGAAGCTTTCTTT. Translated: CASSWGGRTEAFF.

The chain links TRBV29-1 to TRBJ2-1; a possible D gene is TRBD2 (5 bases). This CDR3 is built from 15 residues. CDR1 and CDR2 (germline): SQVTM, ANQGSEA. Trimming took off 5 bases at V and 0 bases at J, with 14 bases between the two ends. For the CDR3, the DNA is TGCAGCGTTCTCGGAGGTCATAGCTCCTACAATGAGCAGTTCTTC. As protein: CSVLGGHSSYNEQFF.

This clone was picked up a small number of times. This chain links TRBV6-5 with TRBJ1-1, with 7 nucleotides matching TRBD1. V gave up 5 bases and J gave up 6 bases; unmatched junction bases: 9. The CDR3 extends over 14 amino acids. Germline CDR1 reads MNHEY; CDR2 reads SVGAGI. CDR3 protein: CASSHFGRGAEAFF. For the CDR3, the DNA is TGTGCCAGCAGTCATTTTGGCAGGGGGGCTGAAGCTTTCTTT.

This clone came up once. The chain combines TRBV5-4 with TRBJ1-2; 9 bases are a match to TRBD1. This CDR3 contains 13 residues. V lost 4 bases to trimming and J lost 8 bases; unmatched junction nucleotides: 6. CDR1 is SGHNT and CDR2 is YYREEE in the germline V gene (reference sequence). DNA of the CDR3: TGTGCCAGCAGCCCACAGGGGGCGGACGGCTACACCTTC. Translated: CASSPQGADGYTF.

The chain employs TRBV7-3 and TRBJ2-3, with 9 bases aligning to TRBD2. V lost 6 bases and J lost 4; bases outside the gene matches: 5. Germline CDR1 SGHTA, CDR2 FQGTGA. The CDR3 is 14 amino acids. The DNA of the CDR3 is TGTGCCAGCAGTGTGGGACTAGCCGCAGATACGCAGTATTTT. It encodes CASSVGLAADTQYF.

This clone has a handful of counts. The chain employs TRBV7-9 and TRBJ1-5, with a weak D call TRBD1 (6 bases). There are 17 residues in the CDR3. V was pared by 4 bases and J by 0 bases, with 16 bases between. Germline CDR1 is SEHNR and CDR2 is FQNEAQ (reference sequence). In nucleotides, the CDR3 is TGTGCCAGCAGCTCAGCCGGGGGGCATCGTAGCAATCAGCCCCAGCATTTT. Its translation: CASSSAGGHRSNQPQHF.

This clone counts as medium-sized (0.01 to 0.1%). The chain links TRBV5-6 to TRBJ2-7; the D gene is possibly TRBD1 (5 bases). V shed 1 base and J shed 2 bases, with 7 bases lying between them. The CDR3 extends over 13 amino acids. Germline CDR1 is SGHDT and CDR2 is YYEEEE. CDR3 sequence reads: CASSLLGAYEQYF. The DNA for the CDR3 is TGTGCCAGCAGCTTGTTAGGGGCCTACGAGCAGTACTTC.

The V and J genes are TRBV6-2 or TRBV6-3 and TRBJ1-1; D remains unclear. CDR1 is MNHEY, CDR2 SVGEGT, per germline. The CDR3 totals 16 residues. V lost 4 bases and J lost 0, with 15 bases in between. CDR3 region: CASSLPWATVNTEAFF. The DNA for the CDR3 is TGTGCCAGCAGTTTACCTTGGGCAACAGTGAACACTGAAGCTTTCTTT.

The chain is built from TRBV7-8 and TRBJ1-5; 9 bases line up with TRBD1. From germline, CDR1 is SGHVS and CDR2 FQNEAQ. This CDR3 spans 13 amino acids. V lost 5 bases to trimming and J lost 7 bases; unmatched junction nucleotides: 3. CDR3 nucleotide sequence: TGTGCCAGCAGCGGGACAGGGTCACAGCCCCAGCATTTT. Translated: CASSGTGSQPQHF.

Only one count was recorded for this clone. The rearrangement joins TRBV5-6 to TRBJ1-6; D not certain. The CDR3 spans 15 residues. Trimming stripped 1 base from V and 9 bases from J, with 14 bases between. In germline, CDR1 is SGHDT, CDR2 YYEEEE. CDR3 sequence reads: CASSLSPGHGSPLHF. In DNA, the CDR3 is TGTGCCAGCAGCTTGTCGCCAGGCCACGGTTCACCCCTCCACTTT.

CDR3 loop: CASRGGKNTEAFF. In DNA, the CDR3 is TGTGCCAGCAGGGGGGGGAAGAACACTGAAGCTTTCTTT. The chain joins TRBV5-8 to TRBJ1-1; D is possibly TRBD1 (5 bases). The ends were cut back, 5 bases at V and 1 base at J, with 9 bases in the middle. The CDR3 covers 13 residues. CDR1 and CDR2 from the germline V gene are SGHTS and YDEGEE.

This clone was observed a few times. The chain joins TRBV19 to TRBJ2-1; no clear D gene. Germline V gene data show CDR1 as LNHDA and CDR2 as SQIVND (reference sequence). Trimming removed 1 base at V and 0 bases at J, with 7 bases between. CDR3 length: 15 amino acids. The CDR3 loop is CASSIGSSSYNEQFF. In DNA, the CDR3 is TGTGCCAGTAGTATAGGCTCCAGCTCCTACAATGAGCAGTTCTTC.

This chain links TRBV4-3 with TRBJ1-1; D may be TRBD1 (5 bases). CDR3 length equals 15 residues. Germline V lookup: CDR1 LGHNA, CDR2 YSLEER. V was pared by 0 bases and J by 11 bases, with 19 bases between. The CDR3 region has the DNA TGCGCCAGCAGCCAAGAAGTTTTGGATTTCGGGGGGGCTTTCTTT. Translation gives CASSQEVLDFGGAFF.